These 8 T cell receptor beta chains were all obtained from the same sample, sequenced in a study of cytomegalovirus exposure and HLA in healthy donors. Primers: 60 Vbeta forward and 13 Jbeta reverse. The repertoire was sequenced with immunoSEQ multiplex PCR; TCRdb's copy has only in-frame clones and lacks some. The sample lists about 130,000 clones; roughly 81% were seen once. The specimen was PBMCs. The receptors stem from a woman in her twenties or thirties in good health and CMV-seronegative.

In its sample, this clone was seen once. The gene calls are TRBV5-1 and TRBJ2-1; 10 bases match TRBD2. Germline CDR1 and CDR2: SGHRS and YFSETQ. Germline trimming cut 3 bases from V and 4 bases from J; bases unmatched to any gene: 4. The CDR3 totals 15 residues. In DNA form, the CDR3 reads TGCGCCAGCAGCTCCGGGACTAGCGAATACAATGAGCAGTTCTTC. Its protein is CASSSGTSEYNEQFF.

The chain couples TRBV19 to TRBJ1-1; TRBD1 might be the D (6 bases). Germline CDR1 reads LNHDA; CDR2 reads SQIVND (reference sequence). The CDR3 contains 16 residues. Between the trimmed V and J ends, which lost 4 bases and 6 bases, there was a span of 21 bases. For the CDR3, the DNA is TGTGCCAGTAGTAGCCCCTCCTCATCTAAGGGGGCTGAAGCTTTCTTT. As protein: CASSSPSSSKGAEAFF.

This clone appeared a few times. The CDR3, as DNA: TGTGCCACCAGCAGAGAGGATTTGGCGGTGCAGTTCTTC. Amino acids: CATSREDLAVQFF. The chain couples TRBV15 to TRBJ2-1; D not certain. CDR3 length equals 13 residues. Trimming left V 0 bases short and J 12 bases short, with 12 bases between. Germline loops: CDR1 LNHNV, CDR2 YYDKDF (reference sequence).

The chain has TRBV6-5 and TRBJ2-5; D is uncertain. The CDR3 is made up of 11 amino acids. The germline CDR1 and CDR2 sequences are MNHEY and SVGAGI. Trimming took off 6 bases at V and 2 bases at J, with 4 bases between the two ends. CDR3 residues: CASSRQETQYF. Here the CDR3 DNA reads TGTGCCAGCAGCCGTCAAGAGACCCAGTACTTC.

The rearrangement uses TRBV11-2 and TRBJ1-1; D call uncertain. Between the trimmed V and J ends, which lost 5 bases and 1 base, there was a span of 14 bases. The CDR3 is made up of 15 amino acids. Germline V gene sequence: CDR1 SGHAT, CDR2 FQNNGV. The CDR3 reads CASSRLGFGNTEAFF. Here the CDR3 DNA reads TGTGCCAGCAGCCGACTAGGGTTCGGGAACACTGAAGCTTTCTTT.

The V and J genes are TRBV2 and TRBJ2-1; no definite D call. Trimming cost V 2 bases and J 13 bases, with 9 bases left between them. CDR3 length: 11 residues. The V gene's germline CDR1 is SNHLY and CDR2 FYNNEI. CDR3 protein: CASSEYLRQFF. The CDR3 DNA follows: TGTGCCAGCAGTGAATATCTGCGCCAGTTCTTC.

V is TRBV30 and J is TRBJ1-3; 7 bases agree with TRBD1. CDR3 length: 15 amino acids. After removal of 0 bases from V and 4 bases from J, the junction contained 6 bases not matched to a gene. From germline, CDR1 is GTSNPN and CDR2 SVGIG (reference sequence). CDR3 sequence: CAWSVRGTAGNTIYF. CDR3 DNA: TGTGCCTGGAGTGTACGGGGGACAGCCGGAAACACCATATATTTT.

V usage is TRBV7-9 and J usage is TRBJ2-3; D possibly corresponds to TRBD1 (6 bases). Trimming took off 5 bases at V and 3 bases at J, with 21 bases between the two ends. CDR3 size: 17 residues. CDR1 is SEHNR, CDR2 FQNEAQ, per germline (reference sequence). The CDR3: CASSARSTGSGTDTQYF. CDR3 sequence (DNA): TGTGCCAGCAGCGCGCGATCCACAGGGTCGGGAACAGATACGCAGTATTTT.